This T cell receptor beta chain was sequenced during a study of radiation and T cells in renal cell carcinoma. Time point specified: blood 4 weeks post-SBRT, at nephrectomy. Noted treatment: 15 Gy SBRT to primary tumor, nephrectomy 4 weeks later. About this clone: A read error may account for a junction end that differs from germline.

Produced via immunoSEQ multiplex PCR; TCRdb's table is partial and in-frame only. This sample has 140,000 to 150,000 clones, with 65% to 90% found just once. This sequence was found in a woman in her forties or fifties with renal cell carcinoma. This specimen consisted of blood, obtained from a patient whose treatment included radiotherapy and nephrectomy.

The CDR3 DNA follows: TGTGCCAGCAGCCCGGGCTCGACTCCCTACGCGCAGTACTTC. This sequence encodes CASSPGSTPYAQYF. The chain recombines TRBV6-6 with TRBJ2-7; D is undetermined. Germline lookup yields CDR1 MNHNY and CDR2 SVGAGI (reference sequence). The CDR3 totals 14 residues.